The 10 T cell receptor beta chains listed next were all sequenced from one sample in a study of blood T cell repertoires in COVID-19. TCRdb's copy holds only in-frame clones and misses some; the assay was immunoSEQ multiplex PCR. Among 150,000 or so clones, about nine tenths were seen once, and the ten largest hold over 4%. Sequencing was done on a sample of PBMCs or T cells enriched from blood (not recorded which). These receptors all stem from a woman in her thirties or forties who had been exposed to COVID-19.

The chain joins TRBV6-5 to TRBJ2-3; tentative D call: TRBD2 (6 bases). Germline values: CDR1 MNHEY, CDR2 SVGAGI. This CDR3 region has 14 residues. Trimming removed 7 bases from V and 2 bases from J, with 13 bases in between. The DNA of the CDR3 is TGTGCCAGCACTCTGGGCGGGGACACAGATACGCAGTATTTT. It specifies CASTLGGDTDTQYF.

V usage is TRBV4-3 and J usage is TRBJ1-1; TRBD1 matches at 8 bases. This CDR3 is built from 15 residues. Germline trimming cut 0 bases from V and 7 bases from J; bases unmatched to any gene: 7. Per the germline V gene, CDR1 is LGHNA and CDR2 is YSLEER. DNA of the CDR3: TGCGCCAGCAGCCAAGAATGGGGACAGGCTTATGAAGCTTTCTTT. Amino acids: CASSQEWGQAYEAFF.

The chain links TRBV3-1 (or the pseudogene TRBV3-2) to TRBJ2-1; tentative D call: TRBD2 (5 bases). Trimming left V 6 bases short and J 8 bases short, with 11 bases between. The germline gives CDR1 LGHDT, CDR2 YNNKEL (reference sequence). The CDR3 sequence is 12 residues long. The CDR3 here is CASRRAGDEQFF. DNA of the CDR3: TGTGCCAGCAGACGGGCCGGGGATGAGCAGTTCTTC.

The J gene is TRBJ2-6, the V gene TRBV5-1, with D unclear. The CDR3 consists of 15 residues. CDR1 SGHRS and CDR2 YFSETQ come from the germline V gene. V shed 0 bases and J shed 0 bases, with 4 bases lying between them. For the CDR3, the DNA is TGCGCCAGCAGCTTGGATCTCTCTGGGGCCAACGTCCTGACTTTC. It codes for CASSLDLSGANVLTF.

The CDR3 sequence: CASSYLGELFF. CDR3 DNA sequence: TGTGCCAGCAGTTATCTCGGGGAGCTGTTTTTT. The chain couples TRBV6-5 to TRBJ2-2; D gene ambiguous. CDR3 size: 11 residues. Germline CDR1 reads MNHEY; CDR2 reads SVGAGI. The V end lost 3 bases, the J end lost 7 bases, and 3 bases lay between the germline ends.

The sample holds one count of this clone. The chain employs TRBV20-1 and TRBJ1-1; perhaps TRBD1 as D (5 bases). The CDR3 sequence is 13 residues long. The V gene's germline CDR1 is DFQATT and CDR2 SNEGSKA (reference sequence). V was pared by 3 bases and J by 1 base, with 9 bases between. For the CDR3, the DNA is TGCAGTGCTAGTATACAGGAGAACACTGAAGCTTTCTTT. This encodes CSASIQENTEAFF.

CDR3 region: CASSQVSGGGGYTF. In DNA form, the CDR3 reads TGTGCCAGCAGCCAAGTTAGCGGGGGGGGTGGCTACACCTTC. This chain uses TRBV3-1 (or the pseudogene TRBV3-2) with TRBJ1-2, with a weak D call TRBD1 (5 bases). Between the trimmed V and J ends, which lost 1 base and 7 bases, there was a span of 13 bases. Germline assignment: CDR1 LGHDT and CDR2 YNNKEL (reference sequence). CDR3 length: 14 residues.

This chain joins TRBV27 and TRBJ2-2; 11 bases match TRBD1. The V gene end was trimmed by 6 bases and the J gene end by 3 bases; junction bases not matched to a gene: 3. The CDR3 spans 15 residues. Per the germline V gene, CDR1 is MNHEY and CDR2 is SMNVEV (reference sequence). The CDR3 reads CASRRGQGDTGELFF. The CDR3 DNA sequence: TGTGCCAGCAGGAGGGGACAGGGGGACACCGGGGAGCTGTTTTTT.

CDR3 region: CASSVRQGRAGELFF. CDR3 nucleotide sequence: TGTGCCAGCAGCGTCAGGCAGGGTAGAGCCGGGGAGCTGTTTTTT. The rearrangement uses TRBV7-9 and TRBJ2-2; D perhaps matches TRBD1 (5 bases). Trimming removed 5 bases from V and 6 bases from J, with 16 bases in between. The CDR3 has 15 residues. Germline V gene sequence: CDR1 SEHNR, CDR2 FQNEAQ (reference sequence).

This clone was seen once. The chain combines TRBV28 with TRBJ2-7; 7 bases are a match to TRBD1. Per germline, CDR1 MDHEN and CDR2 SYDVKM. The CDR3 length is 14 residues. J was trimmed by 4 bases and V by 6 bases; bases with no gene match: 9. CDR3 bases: TGTGCCAGCAGGCCCGGACAGGCGGGTTACGAGCAGTACTTC. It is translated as CASRPGQAGYEQYF.